This TCR beta chain derives from a study of T cell repertoires in cytomegalovirus infection. About the study: It can be stated that public TCR beta signatures indicated CMV infection as well as a matching HLA type. Whole-study results and caveats: There were HLA-C-restricted CMV-specific TCR beta clonotypes dominating the ex vivo response. Based on cumulative public TCR beta family frequency, carriers of CMV plus the relevant HLA were identified.

A single record per CDR3 protein comes from TCRdb applying MiXCR to the reads. The sample consists of some 700,000 distinct CDR3 sequences, 35% of them appearing once. Regarding this clonotype: What it binds is unknown.

This CDR3 spans 14 amino acids. The germline gives CDR1 MNHGY, CDR2 SAAAGT. The V gene end was trimmed by 8 bases and the J gene end by 4 bases; junction bases not matched to a gene: 9. The sequenced sample was PBMCs. This clonotype was obtained from a human donor in good health (CMV status not recorded). Some clones in this sample may be carry-over from other donors' samples. The chain uses TRBV6-8 and TRBJ1-2; 8 bases map to TRBD1. DNA for the CDR3: TGTGCCAGCCTGGGGACAGGTTCGATCTATGGCTACACCTTC. Translating gives CASLGTGSIYGYTF.